The 32 T cell receptor beta chains in this list originate from one sample, sequenced in a study of post-analysis software for immune sequencing data. Study-level points and caveats: Four or five TRBV segments, TRBV5-6, TRBV5-1 and TRBV20-1 among them, were found more frequent in patients than controls.

The authors incorporated unique molecular identifiers into the TCR beta cDNA libraries. In TCRdb, the PCR reads were re-called with MiXCR into one record per CDR3 protein. The sample has a few hundred thousand distinct CDR3 sequences, approximately 37% seen once. The antigens of these receptors remain unknown. Specimen: blood. These receptors were obtained from a girl aged 2 to 9 with multiple sclerosis.

This rearrangement joins TRBV5-1 to TRBJ1-6; no clear D gene. Germline CDR1 is SGHRS and CDR2 is YFSETQ. The V end lost 4 bases, the J end lost 0 bases, and 14 bases lay between the germline ends. This CDR3 spans 17 amino acids. The CDR3 here is CASSALQRSSYNSPLHF. CDR3 DNA sequence: TGCGCCAGCAGCGCCTTACAGCGAAGCTCCTATAATTCACCCCTCCACTTT.

The chain combines TRBV20-1 with TRBJ2-3, with 8 bases aligning to TRBD2. This CDR3 is built from 17 residues. Germline loops: CDR1 DFQATT, CDR2 SNEGSKA (reference sequence). With 5 bases clipped from V and 5 bases from J, the junction kept 18 bases outside the gene matches. The CDR3 region is CSADALTSGRGGDTQYF. The CDR3 DNA reads TGCAGTGCTGATGCCCTAACAAGCGGGAGAGGTGGAGATACGCAGTATTTT.

The V call is TRBV20-1, the J call TRBJ1-5, with TRBD1 matching 10 bases. Germline V gene lookup returns CDR1 DFQATT and CDR2 SNEGSKA (reference sequence). V shed 3 bases, J shed 1 base, and the junction held 6 bases outside the gene matches. The CDR3 has 16 residues. The CDR3 loop reads CSASDRGLWSNQPQHF. CDR3 DNA sequence: TGCAGTGCTAGTGACAGGGGGCTTTGGAGCAATCAGCCCCAGCATTTT.

The chain combines TRBV7-9 with TRBJ1-1, with TRBD1 matching 7 bases. Trimming at V came to 7 bases and at J to 11 bases, leaving 19 bases not matched to a gene. CDR3 length: 15 amino acids. Germline V lookup: CDR1 SEHNR, CDR2 FQNEAQ (reference sequence). For the CDR3, the DNA is TGTGCCAGCAACCCCGTAAACAGGGGATTAGTTGCGGCTTTCTTT. This encodes CASNPVNRGLVAAFF.

The chain joins TRBV5-6 to TRBJ1-1; 8 nucleotides match TRBD1. V lost 5 bases, J lost 1 base, and 4 bases stayed unmatched. CDR1 is SGHDT, CDR2 YYEEEE, per germline. The CDR3 covers 14 residues. The CDR3 region has the DNA TGTGCCAGCAGTATGGGGACAGGGAACACTGAAGCTTTCTTT. Translation gives CASSMGTGNTEAFF. Drawing the rest from reference TRBV5-6 and TRBJ1-1, the complete variable domain is DAGVTQSPTHLIKTRGQQVTLRCSPKSGHDTVSWYQQALGQGPQFIFQYYEEEERQRGNFPDRFSGHQFPNYSSELNVNALLLGDSALYLCASSMGTGNTEAFFGQGTRLTVV.

J is TRBJ2-3 and V is TRBV14, with D unresolved. This CDR3 has 15 residues. Germline-derived CDR1 and CDR2 are SGHDN and FVKESK. The germline V and J ends were trimmed by 1 base and 1 base, with 9 bases remaining between them. The CDR3 nucleotides are TGTGCCAGCAGCCAAGGAGACTGGGGCACAGATACGCAGTATTTT. Residues: CASSQGDWGTDTQYF. The whole variable domain, remainder taken from reference TRBV14 and TRBJ2-3, is EAGVTQFPSHSVIEKGQTVTLRCDPISGHDNLYWYRRVMGKEIKFLLHFVKESKQDESGMPNNRFLAERTGGTYSTLKVQPAELEDSGVYFCASSQGDWGTDTQYFGPGTRLTVL.

The chain recombines TRBV2 with TRBJ2-7; D may match TRBD1 or TRBD2 (5 bases each). Germline values: CDR1 SNHLY, CDR2 FYNNEI. V lost 2 bases and J lost 7, with 9 bases in between. This CDR3 has 12 amino acids. The CDR3: CASSEWGSEQYF. Here the CDR3 DNA reads TGTGCCAGCAGTGAATGGGGGAGTGAGCAGTACTTC.

V is TRBV15 and J is TRBJ2-3; 9 bases match TRBD2. This CDR3 region has 15 residues. The V gene's germline CDR1 is LNHNV and CDR2 YYDKDF (reference sequence). V shed 0 bases and J 4 bases; nucleotides not matched to a gene: 2. The CDR3 DNA sequence: TGTGCCACCAGCAGAGATGCTAGCGGGGCAGATACGCAGTATTTT. It yields the protein CATSRDASGADTQYF.

This rearrangement joins TRBV27 to TRBJ2-1, with 10 bases fitting TRBD2. This CDR3 spans 20 amino acids. V gave up 1 base and J gave up 0 bases; unmatched junction bases: 12. Per the germline V gene, CDR1 is MNHEY and CDR2 is SMNVEV (reference sequence). In DNA, the CDR3 is TGTGCCAGCAGTTTATTAGTCCTAGCGGGGGCCCTAAGCTCCTACAATGAGCAGTTCTTC. Translating gives CASSLLVLAGALSSYNEQFF.

V usage is TRBV15 and J usage is TRBJ2-7; D is perhaps TRBD1 (6 bases). The ends were cut back, 6 bases at V and 2 bases at J, with 11 bases in the middle. Germline V CDR1 and CDR2: LNHNV, YYDKDF (reference sequence). The CDR3 contains 13 residues. CDR3 residues: CATRGQSAYEQYF. The DNA of the CDR3 is TGTGCCACCAGAGGACAGAGTGCCTACGAGCAGTACTTC.

The gene calls are TRBV28 and TRBJ1-2; D is perhaps TRBD1 (6 bases). The CDR3 runs to 17 residues. V lost 4 bases to trimming and J lost 0 bases, with 18 bases between them. Germline V gives CDR1 MDHEN, CDR2 SYDVKM. The CDR3 region is CASSSHRVPLANYGYTF. CDR3 DNA sequence: TGTGCCAGCAGTTCACACAGGGTTCCGCTCGCTAACTATGGCTACACCTTC.

There are many counts of this clonotype. The gene calls are TRBV7-7 and TRBJ2-1; D gene uncertain. The CDR3 spans 12 residues. Looked up from germline, CDR1 is SSHAT and CDR2 is FNYEAQ (reference sequence). Trimming stripped 4 bases from V and 7 bases from J, with 8 bases between. The chain's CDR3 is CASSSGQNEQFF. The CDR3 coding sequence is TGTGCCAGCAGCTCGGGTCAAAATGAGCAGTTCTTC.

Only a few counts were recorded for this clonotype. The rearrangement links TRBV28 to TRBJ1-6, with D unclear. This CDR3 is 15 amino acids long. The germline V gene encodes CDR1 MDHEN and CDR2 SYDVKM. Trimming removed 3 bases from V and 8 bases from J, with 14 bases in between. This chain's CDR3 is CASSLERANDSPLHF. The CDR3 nucleotides are TGTGCCAGCAGTTTGGAAAGGGCAAACGATTCACCCCTCCACTTT.

V gene TRBV21-1 combines with J gene TRBJ2-7. TRBV21-1 is a known pseudogene. This CDR3 spans 16 amino acids. Here the CDR3 DNA reads TGTGCCAGCAGCAAAGGGCAGGGTTCCACCTCCTACGAGCAGTACTTC. Protein sequence: CASSKGQGSTSYEQYF.

CDR3 loop: CASGASGDRSTDTQYF. CDR3 sequence (DNA): TGTGCCAGCGGGGCTAGCGGGGACCGTAGCACAGATACGCAGTATTTT. The chain recombines TRBV11-2 with TRBJ2-3; 9 bases map to TRBD2. With 8 bases clipped from V and 0 bases from J, the junction kept 9 bases outside the gene matches. CDR3 size: 16 residues. Germline V CDR1 and CDR2: SGHAT, FQNNGV.

This chain joins TRBV27 and TRBJ2-7, with 9 bases fitting TRBD2. Per the germline V gene, CDR1 is MNHEY and CDR2 is SMNVEV (reference sequence). CDR3 length: 15 residues. With 3 bases clipped from V and 6 bases from J, the junction kept 9 bases outside the gene matches. DNA for the CDR3: TGTGCCAGCAGTTTCACGGCGGGAGGGCCTTTCGAGCAGTACTTC. Protein product: CASSFTAGGPFEQYF.

V is TRBV5-6 and J is TRBJ2-3; 8 positions match TRBD2. The CDR3 totals 16 residues. Losses at the gene ends were 2 bases for V and 2 bases for J; bases not matched to a gene: 7. In germline, CDR1 is SGHDT, CDR2 YYEEEE. The CDR3 region is CASSFKRGYITDTQYF. The CDR3 DNA is TGTGCCAGCAGCTTCAAGCGGGGGTATATCACAGATACGCAGTATTTT.

This clonotype has a handful of counts. This chain joins TRBV12-3 or TRBV12-4 and TRBJ2-7; 8 positions agree with TRBD1. The CDR3 has 15 residues. Trimming at V came to 6 bases and at J to 7 bases, leaving 14 bases not matched to a gene. CDR3 in amino acids: CASRKDRALYNEQYF. The CDR3 DNA follows: TGTGCCAGCAGGAAGGACAGGGCTCTCTACAATGAGCAGTACTTC.

The chain links TRBV5-1 to TRBJ2-1; 11 positions match TRBD2. The CDR3 extends over 14 amino acids. With 4 bases clipped from V and 7 bases from J, the junction kept 4 bases outside the gene matches. The germline gives CDR1 SGHRS, CDR2 YFSETQ. The CDR3 bases are TGCGCCAGCAGCCTCACTAGCGGGGGAAATGAGCAGTTCTTC. Translating it yields CASSLTSGGNEQFF.

There are a few counts of this clonotype. The rearrangement joins TRBV28 to TRBJ2-3; 8 bases are shared with TRBD2. The germline CDR1 and CDR2 sequences are MDHEN and SYDVKM. Trimming removed 1 base from V and 2 bases from J; junction bases left unmatched: 5. This CDR3 is built from 16 residues. DNA of the CDR3: TGTGCCAGCAGTTTATCCGCTAGCGGGTACACAGATACGCAGTATTTT. This encodes CASSLSASGYTDTQYF.

This clonotype was observed a few times. This chain connects TRBV10-3 to TRBJ2-1, with D possibly being TRBD2 (6 bases). The CDR3 consists of 13 residues. The V and J ends lost 10 bases and 6 bases respectively, with 16 bases between them. Germline V lookup: CDR1 ENHRY, CDR2 SYGVKD. The CDR3 DNA sequence: TGTGCCAACTCGGGAGACCCCACCAATGAGCAGTTCTTC. Translation: CANSGDPTNEQFF.

The chain employs TRBV4-1 and TRBJ1-1, with unresolved D. Germline CDR1 is MGHRA and CDR2 is YSYEKL. V shed 2 bases and J shed 1 base, with 5 bases lying between them. CDR3 length equals 13 residues. CDR3 in DNA: TGCGCCAGCAGCCAAATACAGAACACTGAAGCTTTCTTT. Protein product: CASSQIQNTEAFF.

This clonotype was seen a few times. J is TRBJ2-3 and V is TRBV10-2; 10 nucleotides agree with TRBD2. The V and J ends lost 4 bases and 2 bases, in that order; junction bases with no gene match: 6. Germline-derived CDR1 and CDR2 are WSHSY and SAAADI. CDR3 length equals 16 residues. The CDR3 DNA is TGCGCCAGCAGTGGGCTAGCGGGGGCCCTCACAGATACGCAGTATTTT. It yields the protein CASSGLAGALTDTQYF.

The chain links TRBV7-8 to TRBJ2-3, with D perhaps being TRBD1 or TRBD2 (5 bases each). V lost 5 bases and J lost 6, with 15 bases in between. CDR3 length: 14 amino acids. Germline lookup yields CDR1 SGHVS and CDR2 FQNEAQ. CDR3: CASSATGAVDTQYF. The DNA for the CDR3 is TGTGCCAGCAGCGCGACCGGGGCCGTTGATACGCAGTATTTT.

The chain links TRBV7-2 to TRBJ1-4; D uncertain. The CDR3 covers 16 residues. Per the germline V gene, CDR1 is SGHTA and CDR2 is FQGNSA. V was cut by 2 bases and J by 2 bases, with 12 bases left in between. As DNA, the CDR3 is TGTGCCAGCAGCTTATGGGTGGGCTCGACTAATGAAAAACTGTTTTTT. This sequence encodes CASSLWVGSTNEKLFF.

This CDR3 reads CASSPGISLWAFF. The CDR3 coding sequence is TGTGCCAGCAGCCCGGGAATATCCCTGTGGGCTTTCTTT. This rearrangement joins TRBV7-9 to TRBJ1-1; D is uncertain. In germline, CDR1 is SEHNR, CDR2 FQNEAQ (reference sequence). The V end lost 5 bases, the J end lost 11 bases, and 18 bases lay between the germline ends. There are 13 residues in the CDR3.

The gene calls are TRBV28 and TRBJ1-5, with D perhaps matching TRBD1 (5 bases). Trimming left V 0 bases short and J 6 bases short, with 9 bases between. The germline V gene encodes CDR1 MDHEN and CDR2 SYDVKM. The CDR3 runs to 14 residues. CDR3 sequence (DNA): TGTGCCAGCAGTTTATGGGGGGGAGGTCAGCCCCAGCATTTT. It specifies CASSLWGGGQPQHF.

This clonotype was counted only a few times. The CDR3 DNA reads TGTGCCAGCAGCTTGTCAGGACTATCCTACAATGAGCAGTTCTTC. Translation: CASSLSGLSYNEQFF. V usage is TRBV7-8 and J usage is TRBJ2-1; D possibly corresponds to TRBD2 (6 bases). Germline lookup yields CDR1 SGHVS and CDR2 FQNEAQ. The CDR3 runs to 15 residues. V gave up 3 bases and J gave up 1 base, with 10 bases separating them.

This clonotype was counted a few times. The CDR3: CASSPYDLYNEQFF. CDR3 in DNA: TGTGCCAGCAGCCCTTACGACTTGTACAATGAGCAGTTCTTC. The chain couples TRBV27 to TRBJ2-1; unclear D gene. Germline CDR1 MNHEY, CDR2 SMNVEV (reference sequence). This CDR3 has 14 amino acids. V lost 6 bases and J 4 bases, leaving 13 bases between the germline ends.

This clonotype has only a few counts. For the CDR3, the DNA is TGCAGCGCCGAACAGGGGGCAAATGAAAAACTGTTTTTT. As protein: CSAEQGANEKLFF. This chain uses TRBV29-1 with TRBJ1-4; 9 positions agree with TRBD1. Germline lookup yields CDR1 SQVTM and CDR2 ANQGSEA. The CDR3 runs 13 residues. V was clipped by 7 bases and J by 5 bases; unmatched bases: 5.

This chain uses TRBV11-2 with TRBJ1-4; D uncertain. Trimming took off 4 bases at V and 0 bases at J, with 12 bases between the two ends. This CDR3 contains 16 residues. Germline lookup yields CDR1 SGHAT and CDR2 FQNNGV. CDR3 nucleotide sequence: TGTGCCAGCAGCTGGACCCCCGGGACAACTAATGAAAAACTGTTTTTT. This encodes CASSWTPGTTNEKLFF.

This CDR3 is CASSLDAGWEQFF. The CDR3 DNA follows: TGTGCCAGCAGCTTAGATGCAGGATGGGAGCAGTTCTTC. The gene calls are TRBV7-9 and TRBJ2-1; D call uncertain. Trimming removed 1 base at V and 10 bases at J, with 11 bases between. Germline CDR1 and CDR2: SEHNR and FQNEAQ (reference sequence). The CDR3 runs 13 residues.